The 8 T cell receptor beta chains given below trace back to one sample, sequenced in a study of post-analysis software for immune sequencing data (dated by TCRdb to between 2015 and 2016). Beyond this particular receptor, the publication reports: Significantly higher frequencies in patients than in controls were found for roughly 5 TRBV segments, including TRBV5-6, TRBV5-1 and TRBV20-1.

No antigens are known for them. Libraries were prepared through PCR. The sequencer was an Illumina HiSeq 2500. Unique molecular identifiers were incorporated into TCR beta cDNA libraries to reduce PCR and sequencing biases. The public sequencing data were trimmed at Q25 with fastp and processed into clonotypes with MiXCR by TCRdb, which kept only in-frame beta chains. Rows are unified per CDR3 protein, each entry keeping the most common DNA and genes. In all, the sample holds roughly 400,000 distinct CDR3 sequences, and approximately 37% of those were seen once. About 8% of the sample is held by the ten biggest clonotypes. Sequencing was performed on blood. Receptors were obtained from a girl aged 2 to 9 with multiple sclerosis.

This chain connects TRBV12-3 or TRBV12-4 to TRBJ2-7, with 11 bases that match TRBD1. This CDR3 region has 15 residues. The J segment lost 4 bases and the V segment lost 4 bases, leaving 6 bases of the junction unmatched. As DNA, the CDR3 is TGTGCCAGCAGTTCATACGGACAGGGGGCATACGAGCAGTACTTC. This encodes CASSSYGQGAYEQYF.

Only a few counts were recorded for this clonotype. The genes are TRBV12-3 or TRBV12-4 and TRBJ2-2, with TRBD1 matching 10 bases. The trim removed 7 bases at V and 2 bases at J, leaving 4 bases unmatched. The CDR3 length is 15 residues. Here the CDR3 reads CASTWDRGNTGELFF. CDR3 nucleotide sequence: TGTGCCAGCACCTGGGACAGGGGAAACACCGGGGAGCTGTTTTTT.

V gene TRBV7-9 combines with J gene TRBJ1-5, with D possibly matching TRBD1 (6 bases). CDR3 size: 15 residues. Germline V lookup: CDR1 SEHNR, CDR2 FQNEAQ (reference sequence). Trimming removed 5 bases at V and 4 bases at J, with 15 bases between. DNA of the CDR3: TGTGCCAGCAGCAAAACCGGAGGGACAAATCAGCCCCAGCATTTT. The encoded protein is CASSKTGGTNQPQHF.

The chain links TRBV20-1 to TRBJ2-5; D gene uncertain. Germline V gives CDR1 DFQATT, CDR2 SNEGSKA (reference sequence). The V end was cut by 3 bases, the J end by 1 base, with 6 bases between. CDR3 length equals 12 residues. Here the CDR3 reads CSARVVQETQYF. The CDR3 DNA follows: TGCAGTGCTAGGGTCGTCCAAGAGACCCAGTACTTC.

The genes are TRBV6-5 and TRBJ2-7, with D possibly being TRBD1 (6 bases). CDR1 is MNHEY and CDR2 is SVGAGI in the germline V gene. CDR3 length: 15 residues. V was shortened by 0 bases and J by 1 base, with 10 bases between the two germline ends. The CDR3 loop reads CASSYSGGRSYEQYF. CDR3 sequence (DNA): TGTGCCAGCAGTTACTCAGGGGGTCGGTCCTACGAGCAGTACTTC.

This rearrangement joins TRBV4-3 to TRBJ1-1; TRBD1 is a possible D gene (6 bases). Germline V gives CDR1 LGHNA, CDR2 YSLEER. V lost 1 base to trimming and J lost 0 bases, with 15 bases between them. This CDR3 comprises 17 residues. The CDR3 DNA is TGCGCCAGCAGCCAAGCTCGATCAGGGACATTGAACACTGAAGCTTTCTTT. Translation: CASSQARSGTLNTEAFF.

Only a few counts were recorded for this clonotype. The chain recombines TRBV7-9 with TRBJ1-2; D ambiguous. This CDR3 contains 15 residues. Germline CDR1 reads SEHNR; CDR2 reads FQNEAQ (reference sequence). V was shortened by 5 bases and J by 8 bases, with 21 bases between the two germline ends. CDR3 loop: CASSQENPFTYGYTF. The CDR3 nucleotides read TGTGCCAGCAGCCAAGAGAACCCCTTCACCTACGGCTACACCTTC.

This clonotype was seen more than once but under ten times. The chain recombines TRBV5-1 with TRBJ2-1, with no clear D. The CDR3 has 15 residues. Germline V lookup: CDR1 SGHRS, CDR2 YFSETQ. V lost 3 bases, J lost 0 bases, and 10 bases lay in between. CDR3 sequence reads: CASSSDGRSYNEQFF. CDR3 bases: TGCGCCAGCAGCTCGGACGGACGCTCCTACAATGAGCAGTTCTTC.